This TCR beta chain was identified during a study of cytomegalovirus exposure and HLA in healthy donors. Trimming removed 1 base at V and 1 base at J, with 12 bases between. This CDR3 has 15 amino acids. Germline V gene lookup returns CDR1 SGHNT and CDR2 YYREEE (reference sequence). This PCR relied on a set of 60 Vbeta primers and 13 Jbeta primers. Repertoires were generated with immunoSEQ multiplex PCR, while TCRdb's copy carries only in-frame clones and drops some. The sample shows about 160,000 clones, around 74% of them seen only once. This clonotype originated in a man between 45 and 60 years old in good health and CMV-seropositive. Sequencing used PBMCs. V usage is TRBV5-4 and J usage is TRBJ2-7; the D gene is possibly TRBD1 (7 bases). Here the CDR3 DNA reads TGTGCCAGCAGCTTGCGTGCAGGGGGGTCCTACGAGCAGTACTTC. It is translated as CASSLRAGGSYEQYF.